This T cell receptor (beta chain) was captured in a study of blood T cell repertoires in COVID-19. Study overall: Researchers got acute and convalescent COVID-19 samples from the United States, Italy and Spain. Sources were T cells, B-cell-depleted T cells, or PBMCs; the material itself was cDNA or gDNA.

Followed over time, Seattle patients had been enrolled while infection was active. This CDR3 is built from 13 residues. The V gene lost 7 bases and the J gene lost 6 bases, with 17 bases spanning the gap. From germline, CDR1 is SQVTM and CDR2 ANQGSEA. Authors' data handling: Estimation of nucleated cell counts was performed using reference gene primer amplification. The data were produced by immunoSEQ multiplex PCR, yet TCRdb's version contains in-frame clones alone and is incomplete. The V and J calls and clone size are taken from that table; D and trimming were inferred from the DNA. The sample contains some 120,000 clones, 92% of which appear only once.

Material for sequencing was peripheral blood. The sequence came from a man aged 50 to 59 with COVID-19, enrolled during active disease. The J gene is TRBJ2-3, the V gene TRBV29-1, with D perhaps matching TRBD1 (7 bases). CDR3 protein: CSARVRGVDTQYF. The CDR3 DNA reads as TGCAGCGCCCGGGTCAGGGGGGTGGATACGCAGTATTTT.